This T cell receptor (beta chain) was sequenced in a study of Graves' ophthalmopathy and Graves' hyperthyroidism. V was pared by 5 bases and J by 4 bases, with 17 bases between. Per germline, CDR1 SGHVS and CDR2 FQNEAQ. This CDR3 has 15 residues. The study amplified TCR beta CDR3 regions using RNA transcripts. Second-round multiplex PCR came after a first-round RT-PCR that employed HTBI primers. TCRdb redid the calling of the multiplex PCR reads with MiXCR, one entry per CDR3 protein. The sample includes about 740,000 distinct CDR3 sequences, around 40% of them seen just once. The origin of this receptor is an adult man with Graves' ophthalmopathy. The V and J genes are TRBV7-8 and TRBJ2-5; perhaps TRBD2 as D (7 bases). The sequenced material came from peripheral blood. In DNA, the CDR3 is TGTGCCAGCAGCCAAGGGGGGAGGGGGGCAGAGACCCAGTACTTC. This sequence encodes CASSQGGRGAETQYF.